This TCR beta chain is from a study of shared T cell receptors in the human thymus. The assay was immunoSEQ multiplex PCR, and TCRdb's table has in-frame clones only and misses some. The sample has 550,000 to 800,000 clones; approximately 83% are singletons. A further study also used this sample, focusing on human thymus T cells. That study adds: Corrective heart surgery yielded resections, and these provided the thymus tissue. Apparent skewing of V and J gene usage characterized both thymic and blood repertoires.

Sequencing used thymocytes. This TCR derives from a girl less than two years old with a congenital heart defect.

The CDR3 spells CASSSTGGSQRDSPLHF. The CDR3 DNA follows: TGTGCCAGCAGCTCAACGGGGGGCTCCCAACGAGATTCACCCCTCCACTTT. The chain combines TRBV9 with TRBJ1-6; tentatively, D is TRBD1 (6 bases). With 4 bases removed from V and 8 bases from J, the gap between germline ends came to 22 bases. Germline V gene lookup returns CDR1 SGDLS and CDR2 YYNGEE. The CDR3 length is 17 residues.